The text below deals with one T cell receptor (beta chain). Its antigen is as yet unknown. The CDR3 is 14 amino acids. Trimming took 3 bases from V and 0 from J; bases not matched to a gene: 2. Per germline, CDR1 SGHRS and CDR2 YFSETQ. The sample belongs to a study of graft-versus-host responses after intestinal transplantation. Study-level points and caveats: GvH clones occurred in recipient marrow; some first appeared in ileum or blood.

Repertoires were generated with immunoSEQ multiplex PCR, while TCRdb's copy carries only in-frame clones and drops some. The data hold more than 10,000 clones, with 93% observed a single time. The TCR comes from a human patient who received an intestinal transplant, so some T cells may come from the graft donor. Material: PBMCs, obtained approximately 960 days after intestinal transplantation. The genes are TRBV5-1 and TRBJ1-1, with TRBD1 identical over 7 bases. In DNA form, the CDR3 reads TGCGCCAGCAGCTCCCAGGGGGTGAACACTGAAGCTTTCTTT. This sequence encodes CASSSQGVNTEAFF.